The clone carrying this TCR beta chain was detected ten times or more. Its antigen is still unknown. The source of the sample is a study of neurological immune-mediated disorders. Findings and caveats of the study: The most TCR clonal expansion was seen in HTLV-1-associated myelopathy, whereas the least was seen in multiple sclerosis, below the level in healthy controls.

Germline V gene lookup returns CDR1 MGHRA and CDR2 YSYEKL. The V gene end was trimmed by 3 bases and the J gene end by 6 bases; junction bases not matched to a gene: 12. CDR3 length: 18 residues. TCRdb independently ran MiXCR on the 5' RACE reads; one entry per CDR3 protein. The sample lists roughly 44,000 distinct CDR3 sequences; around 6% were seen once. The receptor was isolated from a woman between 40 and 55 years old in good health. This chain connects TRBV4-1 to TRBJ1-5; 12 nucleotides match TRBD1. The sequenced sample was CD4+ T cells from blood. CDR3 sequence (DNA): TGCGCCAGCAGCCAGGGAAGAATGGGACAGGGGGCATCTCAGCCCCAGCATTTT. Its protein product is CASSQGRMGQGASQPQHF.